This is a list of T cell receptor beta chains from one sample in a study of T-cell memory formation after mild COVID-19. TCRdb used MiXCR to reprocess the 5' RACE reads, holding one entry per CDR3 protein. The repertoire holds some 40,000 distinct CDR3 sequences, under 7.5% seen once, with roughly 1.4% in the top ten. Specimen: PBMCs or a T cell subset sorted from them (not recorded which). These receptors all stem from a man between 18 and 29 years old who had mild COVID-19 (a few samples of this study predate the infection). Cell type and time point are not known. CDR3s include the opening cysteine and the closing phenylalanine or tryptophan. The D gene is left open where the match is weak. Clone size is given for some rows only: seen once, a few or many times, or a class if the clone is expanded.

v_call,clone_size,j_call,cdr3_length,d_call,cdr3_aa,cdr3_nt
TRBV20-1,few,TRBJ2-2,13,-,CSARGPQPGPLFF,TGCAGTGCTAGGGGACCGCAGCCGGGCCCGCTGTTTTTT
TRBV12-3/TRBV12-4,few,TRBJ2-5,15,-,CASIQNSGSQETQYF,TGTGCCAGCATCCAAAATTCCGGGAGTCAAGAGACCCAGTACTTC
TRBV28,-,TRBJ1-6,11,-,CASSTRSPLHF,TGTGCCAGCAGTACCCGATCACCCCTCCACTTT
TRBV5-1,-,TRBJ2-5,14,TRBD2,CASSLSSGQETQYF,TGCGCCAGCAGCTTGTCTAGCGGGCAAGAGACCCAGTACTTC
TRBV5-6,-,TRBJ2-2,15,TRBD1,CASSKDRGNGGELFF,TGTGCCAGCAGCAAAGACAGGGGGAACGGCGGGGAGCTGTTTTTT
TRBV12-3/TRBV12-4,-,TRBJ2-1,13,-,CASMPNTYNEQFF,TGTGCCAGCATGCCAAATACCTACAATGAGCAGTTCTTC
TRBV11-2,few,TRBJ1-5,13,-,CASSLTYAQPQHF,TGTGCCAGCAGCTTAACGTACGCTCAGCCCCAGCATTTT
TRBV2,-,TRBJ2-4,13,-,CASSAGYPPIQYF,TGTGCCAGCAGTGCGGGGTACCCCCCCATTCAGTACTTC
TRBV3-1,-,TRBJ2-7,16,TRBD1,CASSQDLRQGSSEQYF,TGTGCCAGCAGCCAAGATCTGAGACAGGGGAGCAGCGAGCAGTACTTC
TRBV6-2/TRBV6-3,few,TRBJ2-7,17,-,CASSYSKGGIRNYEQYF,TGTGCCAGCAGTTACTCGAAGGGTGGAATTCGGAATTACGAGCAGTACTTC
TRBV7-9,many,TRBJ2-2,14,-,CASSLEAATGELFF,TGTGCCAGCAGCTTAGAGGCGGCAACCGGGGAGCTGTTTTTT
TRBV24-1,-,TRBJ2-3,15,-,CATSDATDSTDTQYF,TGTGCCACCAGTGATGCAACGGACAGCACAGATACGCAGTATTTT
TRBV5-1,many,TRBJ1-5,15,-,CASRYGVGDNQPQHF,TGCGCCAGCAGATACGGGGTTGGGGACAATCAGCCCCAGCATTTT
TRBV12-3/TRBV12-4,-,TRBJ1-5,15,-,CASSFGSSNNQPQHF,TGTGCCAGCAGTTTTGGCAGCTCGAACAATCAGCCCCAGCATTTT
TRBV13,many,TRBJ2-1,16,TRBD2,CASSSTGVAGENEQFF,TGTGCCAGCAGCTCTACCGGGGTAGCGGGGGAAAATGAGCAGTTCTTC
TRBV12-3/TRBV12-4,few,TRBJ2-5,14,-,CASSLGQTSGTQYF,TGTGCCAGCAGTTTAGGGCAGACCTCTGGGACCCAGTACTTC
TRBV5-1,many,TRBJ1-6,13,-,CASSLKLDSPLHF,TGCGCCAGCAGCCTTAAATTGGATTCACCCCTCCACTTT
TRBV5-1,many,TRBJ2-3,14,-,CASFPGGLGDTQYF,TGCGCCAGCTTCCCGGGGGGCCTGGGAGATACGCAGTATTTT
TRBV7-9,many,TRBJ2-3,13,-,CASSQDSTDTQYF,TGTGCCAGCAGCCAGGACAGCACAGATACGCAGTATTTT
TRBV4-3,few,TRBJ1-2,14,-,CASSRGPGRWGYTF,TGCGCCAGCAGCCGCGGTCCGGGCCGGTGGGGCTACACCTTC